This record concerns one T cell receptor beta chain sequence. CDR3 length: 13 amino acids. Germline CDR1 reads SGHKS; CDR2 reads YYEKEE (reference sequence). V gave up 0 bases and J gave up 3 bases, with 7 bases separating them. These data are taken from a study of PD-L1 blockade in urothelial cancer. Study overall: When blood samples were assessed, the median T cell count was about 140,000.

Per patient, between 1 and 8 samples were collected at pretreatment and on-treatment time points. Produced via immunoSEQ multiplex PCR; TCRdb's table is partial and in-frame only. The sample comprises about 80,000 clones, about nine tenths of which are singletons, and roughly 5.7% rests with the top ten. This material consisted of PBMCs, taken around atezolizumab (anti-PD-L1) treatment. The TCR was taken from a woman in her sixties or seventies with urothelial cancer. The gene calls are TRBV5-5 and TRBJ2-7, with unresolved D. CDR3 loop: CASSLGGGYEQYF. The CDR3 bases are TGTGCCAGCAGCTTGGGAGGTGGCTACGAGCAGTACTTC.